Listed below are T cell receptor beta chains from one sample, sequenced in a study of shared clonotypes between healthy human individuals. This table comes from immunoSEQ multiplex PCR, and its TCRdb copy is limited to in-frame clones, with some not included. The table includes around 1,900,000 clones, 80% to 95% detected once. The source material was naive CD8+ T cells from PBMCs. The receptor set was obtained from a man aged 18 to 29 in good health. Some clones in this sample may be carry-over from other donors' samples. Both conserved end residues are part of each CDR3. Each record gives: V gene, D gene, clone size, J gene, CDR3 length, CDR3 protein, CDR3 DNA. A D gene is named only where the DNA matches it firmly. Only some rows state a clone size, as once, few, many or a class for expanded clones.

>TRBV2|NA|NA|TRBJ2-1|13
CASSEAGEWEQFF
TGTGCCAGCAGTGAAGCGGGGGAATGGGAGCAGTTCTTC
>TRBV30|NA|NA|TRBJ2-2|15
CAWSVVRRNTGELFF
TGTGCCTGGAGTGTAGTCAGAAGGAACACCGGGGAGCTGTTTTTT
>TRBV29-1|NA|NA|TRBJ2-1|15
CSAGKGETQYNEQFF
TGCAGCGCTGGGAAGGGGGAGACGCAATACAATGAGCAGTTCTTC
>TRBV6-5|TRBD1|NA|TRBJ1-1|14
CASSPGQRNTEAFF
TGTGCCAGCAGTCCGGGACAGCGAAACACTGAAGCTTTCTTT
>TRBV25-1|TRBD2|NA|TRBJ2-3|15
CASLSGSVRLDTQYF
TGTGCCAGCCTTAGCGGGAGTGTGCGGTTAGATACGCAGTATTTT
>TRBV27|NA|NA|TRBJ2-7|10
CASGPAGKYF
TGTGCCAGCGGGCCGGCAGGGAAGTACTTC
>TRBV27|TRBD1|NA|TRBJ2-3|15
CASSFYDRGADTQYF
TGTGCCAGCAGTTTTTACGACAGGGGCGCAGATACGCAGTATTTT
>TRBV7-9|NA|NA|TRBJ2-7|15
CASTASSSATYEQYF
TGTGCCAGCACCGCCTCATCTAGCGCCACCTACGAGCAGTACTTC
>TRBV27|NA|once|TRBJ1-1|16
CASSLRAMQGPSEAFF
TGTGCCAGCAGTTTAAGGGCTATGCAGGGCCCTAGTGAAGCTTTCTTT
>TRBV9|TRBD2|NA|TRBJ2-2|15
CASQAGGGTSGELFF
TGTGCCAGCCAGGCGGGAGGCGGTACTAGCGGGGAGCTGTTTTTT
>TRBV10-2|TRBD2|NA|TRBJ2-1|14
CASSESKVAGGRFF
TGCGCCAGCAGTGAGTCGAAGGTAGCGGGGGGCCGATTCTTC
>TRBV19|TRBD1|NA|TRBJ1-1|16
CASNPDRDGVNTEAFF
TGTGCCAGTAACCCCGACAGGGATGGAGTGAACACTGAAGCTTTCTTT
>TRBV19|NA|NA|TRBJ1-2|14
CASSFGESSYGYTF
TGTGCCAGTAGTTTTGGCGAGAGTTCCTATGGCTACACCTTC
>TRBV13|NA|once|TRBJ1-1|13
CASSDRDSREAFF
TGTGCCAGCAGCGACCGGGACTCTCGCGAAGCTTTCTTT
>TRBV28|NA|NA|TRBJ2-7|13
CASSLVRGTEQYF
TGTGCCAGCAGTTTGGTTAGGGGGACCGAGCAGTACTTC
>TRBV5-4|NA|NA|TRBJ2-7|15
CASSLIAATGYEQYF
TGTGCCAGCAGCTTAATAGCGGCAACCGGCTACGAGCAGTACTTC
>TRBV5-4|TRBD1|NA|TRBJ2-5|15
CASSLVPGGQETQYF
TGTGCCAGCAGCTTGGTTCCAGGGGGCCAAGAGACCCAGTACTTC
>TRBV7-2|NA|NA|TRBJ1-2|15
CASSQSGGGVYGYTF
TGTGCCAGCAGCCAATCGGGCGGGGGCGTCTATGGCTACACCTTC
>TRBV11-2|TRBD2|NA|TRBJ2-1|19
CASSLAPWASGIKIDEQFF
TGTGCCAGCAGCTTAGCCCCATGGGCTAGCGGGATTAAGATCGATGAGCAGTTCTTC
>TRBV6-5|NA|NA|TRBJ2-7|16
CASSYTWGEVPYEQYF
TGTGCCAGCAGTTACACGTGGGGGGAGGTCCCCTACGAGCAGTACTTC
>TRBV29-1|TRBD2|NA|TRBJ2-1|15
CSVEKAGLTYNEQFF
TGCAGCGTGGAGAAAGCGGGACTTACCTACAATGAGCAGTTCTTC
>TRBV28|NA|NA|TRBJ1-5|13
CASSAYSNQPQHF
TGTGCCAGCAGTGCGTATAGCAATCAGCCCCAGCATTTT
>TRBV5-4|NA|NA|TRBJ1-2|12
CASSEHPKGYTF
TGTGCCAGCAGCGAACACCCGAAAGGCTACACCTTC
>TRBV7-3|TRBD1|NA|TRBJ1-1|15
CASSSGQGVNTEAFF
TGTGCCAGCAGCTCGGGACAGGGGGTGAACACTGAAGCTTTCTTT
>TRBV28|TRBD2|NA|TRBJ2-7|19
CASTLRSWEVGGEAYEQYF
TGTGCCAGCACCCTCCGGTCTTGGGAGGTGGGGGGGGAGGCCTACGAGCAGTACTTC